The 27 T cell receptor beta chains given below trace back to one sample, sequenced in a study of neurological immune-mediated disorders (dated by TCRdb to between 2017 and 2020). The receptor library was made with 5' RACE. Data came from an Illumina HiSeq 2500. TCRdb itself trimmed the public reads at Q25 with fastp, ran MiXCR and retained productive beta chains. Entries that share a CDR3 protein sequence are merged under the most common genes and DNA. The sample table shows some 22,000 distinct CDR3 sequences, and 17% are seen once. The top ten hold less than 8.5% of the sample. The sample taken for sequencing was CD8+ T cells from blood. All receptors come from a woman aged 18-29 years with multiple sclerosis.

This clonotype occurred a few times. The rearrangement joins TRBV18 to TRBJ1-1; 8 positions match TRBD1. In germline, CDR1 is KGHSH, CDR2 LQKENI. V lost 2 bases, J lost 2 bases, and 4 bases stayed unmatched. This CDR3 contains 15 residues. CDR3 sequence: CASSPSGQANTEAFF. DNA for the CDR3: TGTGCCAGCTCACCATCGGGACAGGCAAACACTGAAGCTTTCTTT. The full variable domain, completed using reference TRBV18 and TRBJ1-1, is NAGVMQNPRHLVRRRGQEARLRCSPMKGHSHVYWYRQLPEEGLKFMVYLQKENIIDESGMPKERFSAEFPKEGPSILRIQQVVRGDSAAYFCASSPSGQANTEAFFGQGTRLTVV.

In its sample, this clonotype ranks as medium-sized. This chain joins TRBV7-9 and TRBJ2-1; 7 bases map to TRBD2. The ends lost 5 bases at V and 13 bases at J; junction bases unmatched: 8. Germline V gene sequence: CDR1 SEHNR, CDR2 FQNEAQ (reference sequence). This CDR3 has 12 amino acids. In DNA, the CDR3 is TGTGCCAGCAGCCCCGGACTAGTGAATCAGTTCTTC. Protein: CASSPGLVNQFF.

Comments on this clonotype: One end of the junction varies from germline; a read error may be responsible. The V and J genes are TRBV7-7 and TRBJ2-2; D is uncertain. In germline, CDR1 is SSHAT, CDR2 FNYEAQ (reference sequence). CDR3 size: 13 residues. The CDR3 reads CASKEADTGELFF. The CDR3 DNA reads as TGTGCTAGCAAGGAAGCCGACACCGGGGAGCTGTTTTTT.

The sample holds many counts of this clonotype. The CDR3 protein is CASSQVLGEQFF. For the CDR3, the DNA is TGCGCCAGCAGCCAAGTTCTCGGTGAGCAGTTCTTC. The chain recombines TRBV4-1 with TRBJ2-1; D is unclear. Germline V lookup: CDR1 MGHRA, CDR2 YSYEKL. V lost 1 base and J 9 bases, leaving 7 bases between the germline ends. This CDR3 region has 12 residues.

This clonotype has a count of ten or more. This chain joins TRBV10-3 and TRBJ2-4; 12 bases fit TRBD2. The CDR3 consists of 18 residues. V shed 2 bases and J 3 bases; nucleotides not matched to a gene: 8. Per the germline V gene, CDR1 is ENHRY and CDR2 is SYGVKD. CDR3 sequence reads: CAISETPSGGVRKNIQYF. CDR3 coding DNA: TGTGCCATCAGTGAGACTCCTAGCGGGGGGGTTCGCAAAAACATTCAGTACTTC.

This clonotype appeared many times. This rearrangement joins TRBV29-1 to TRBJ2-7; the match to TRBD2 covers 9 bases. The CDR3 covers 14 residues. CDR1 and CDR2 (germline): SQVTM, ANQGSEA. V dropped 4 bases and J dropped 7; count of bases not matched to a gene: 11. CDR3 region: CSVGTSETLREQYF. CDR3 coding DNA: TGCAGCGTTGGGACTAGCGAGACCTTACGAGAGCAGTACTTC.

V is TRBV6-5 and J is TRBJ2-3; 8 bases align to TRBD2. Germline CDR1 MNHEY, CDR2 SVGAGI. V lost 0 bases and J lost 4; bases outside the gene matches: 12. The CDR3 runs 18 residues. CDR3 in DNA: TGTGCCAGCAGTTACTCGATTGGTTCCGGGAGGGCCGCAGATACGCAGTATTTT. This codes for CASSYSIGSGRAADTQYF.

This clonotype was recorded many times. The V call is TRBV5-1, the J call TRBJ2-4; TRBD1 might be the D (5 bases). The CDR3 runs to 13 residues. Germline loops: CDR1 SGHRS, CDR2 YFSETQ. The ends were cut back, 4 bases at V and 13 bases at J, with 18 bases in the middle. The CDR3: CASSPIGSGAQYF. DNA for the CDR3: TGCGCCAGCAGCCCCATCGGTAGTGGGGCGCAGTACTTC.

This clonotype has a count of ten or more. The chain recombines TRBV27 with TRBJ1-1; D uncertain. The CDR3 length is 15 residues. The germline V and J ends were trimmed by 3 bases and 4 bases, with 15 bases remaining between them. Per the germline V gene, CDR1 is MNHEY and CDR2 is SMNVEV (reference sequence). The CDR3 DNA follows: TGTGCCAGCAGTTTTTATGCCCCGGAAGGCACTGAAGCTTTCTTT. This gives the protein CASSFYAPEGTEAFF.

Many counts were recorded for this clonotype. The V call is TRBV10-3, the J call TRBJ2-7; tentatively, D is TRBD2 (5 bases). CDR1 and CDR2 from the germline V gene are ENHRY and SYGVKD. V shed 3 bases and J shed 4 bases, with 10 bases lying between them. The CDR3 sequence is 13 residues long. The CDR3 reads CAISDRGMYEQYV. CDR3 coding DNA: TGTGCCATCAGTGACCGAGGGATGTACGAGCAGTACGTC.

This clonotype appeared many times. The chain joins TRBV6-5 to TRBJ2-7; D possibly corresponds to TRBD2 (6 bases). Germline V CDR1 and CDR2: MNHEY, SVGAGI. V gave up 2 bases and J gave up 2 bases, with 10 bases separating them. CDR3 length equals 14 residues. The CDR3 region has the DNA TGTGCCAGCAGTTACGGGCGGGGCGCCTACGAGCAGTACTTC. This gives the protein CASSYGRGAYEQYF.

This clonotype was seen at least ten times. This chain links TRBV12-3 or TRBV12-4 with TRBJ2-1; the D is unclear. V was pared by 6 bases and J by 7 bases, with 7 bases between. The CDR3 is made up of 11 amino acids. This CDR3 reads CASSLRNEQFF. DNA for the CDR3: TGTGCCAGCAGCCTTAGGAATGAGCAGTTCTTC.

The V call is TRBV20-1, the J call TRBJ1-4; tentative D call: TRBD1 (5 bases). Germline CDR1 is DFQATT and CDR2 is SNEGSKA (reference sequence). The germline V and J ends were trimmed by 6 bases and 6 bases, with 17 bases remaining between them. This CDR3 has 14 residues. The CDR3 is CSAMGGRAHEKLFF. Here the CDR3 DNA reads TGCAGTGCCATGGGGGGGAGGGCGCATGAAAAACTGTTTTTT.

There are many counts of this clonotype. This rearrangement joins TRBV7-9 to TRBJ2-7; no definite D call. This CDR3 spans 14 amino acids. Trimming pared 5 bases from V and 2 bases from J, leaving 13 bases between. In germline, CDR1 is SEHNR, CDR2 FQNEAQ (reference sequence). The CDR3 DNA follows: TGTGCCAGCAGCATAACGGCCACCACCTACGAGCAGTACTTC. This translates into CASSITATTYEQYF.

This clonotype was seen a handful of times. The V call is TRBV28, the J call TRBJ1-5; 7 bases fit TRBD1. Trimming at V came to 7 bases and at J to 0 bases, leaving 18 bases not matched to a gene. CDR3 length: 19 amino acids. Germline V gene sequence: CDR1 MDHEN, CDR2 SYDVKM. In nucleotides, the CDR3 is TGTGCCAGCACCCTACTGCCAGGGCAGGGGGACGTTAGCAATCAGCCCCAGCATTTT. This sequence encodes CASTLLPGQGDVSNQPQHF.

This clonotype ranks as medium-sized. This CDR3 is CSARTRRLAGARWETQYF. In DNA form, the CDR3 reads TGCAGTGCTAGGACCCGGAGACTAGCGGGGGCCCGATGGGAGACCCAGTACTTC. The J gene is TRBJ2-5, the V gene TRBV20-1; the match to TRBD2 covers 12 bases. V trimming: 3 bases; J trimming: 5 bases; junction bases outside the gene matches: 16. Germline CDR1 is DFQATT and CDR2 is SNEGSKA (reference sequence). The CDR3 length is 18 residues.

V is TRBV5-1 and J is TRBJ2-7; 7 bases align to TRBD1. The CDR3 has 15 residues. With 3 bases clipped from V and 3 bases from J, the junction kept 9 bases outside the gene matches. Germline-derived CDR1 and CDR2 are SGHRS and YFSETQ. This chain's CDR3 is CASSSPRQGGYEQYF. The CDR3 DNA is TGCGCCAGCAGCTCCCCACGACAGGGCGGCTACGAGCAGTACTTC.

The table lists this clonotype with many counts. The chain couples TRBV11-2 to TRBJ2-3; D is perhaps TRBD2 (5 bases). The CDR3 runs 17 residues. The V and J ends lost 0 bases and 0 bases respectively, with 13 bases between them. Germline lookup yields CDR1 SGHAT and CDR2 FQNNGV. CDR3 DNA: TGTGCCAGCAGCTTAGACCCCGTGCGGGCCAGCACAGATACGCAGTATTTT. Amino acids: CASSLDPVRASTDTQYF.

Within the sample, this clonotype is medium-sized. This sequence joins TRBV15 and TRBJ2-7, with D perhaps being TRBD1 or TRBD2 (6 bases each). Germline CDR1 reads LNHNV; CDR2 reads YYDKDF (reference sequence). The V gene lost 0 bases and the J gene lost 6 bases, with 12 bases spanning the gap. This CDR3 has 14 amino acids. DNA of the CDR3: TGTGCCACCAGCAGAGATCGAGGAGGGGGCGAGCAGTACTTC. It translates to CATSRDRGGGEQYF.

The table lists this clonotype with many counts. The rearrangement uses TRBV15 and TRBJ1-5; tentative D call: TRBD1 (5 bases). This CDR3 has 15 amino acids. V gave up 0 bases and J gave up 2 bases, with 8 bases separating them. The germline CDR1 and CDR2 sequences are LNHNV and YYDKDF (reference sequence). CDR3 loop: CATSRDLGGNQPQHF. CDR3 DNA sequence: TGTGCCACCAGCAGAGATCTGGGGGGCAATCAGCCCCAGCATTTT. Using reference TRBV15 and TRBJ1-5 for the parts outside the CDR3, the full variable domain is DAMVIQNPRYQVTQFGKPVTLSCSQTLNHNVMYWYQQKSSQAPKLLFHYYDKDFNNEADTPDNFQSRRPNTSFCFLDIRSPGLGDTAMYLCATSRDLGGNQPQHFGDGTRLSIL.

The table lists this clonotype with many counts. The rearrangement uses TRBV15 and TRBJ2-1; 11 bases agree with TRBD2. V shed 5 bases, J shed 8 bases, and the junction held 8 bases outside the gene matches. The V gene's germline CDR1 is LNHNV and CDR2 YYDKDF (reference sequence). The CDR3 totals 15 residues. The CDR3: CATSSLAGGPYEQFF. The CDR3 coding sequence is TGTGCCACCAGCTCCTTAGCGGGAGGGCCCTATGAGCAGTTCTTC.

This clonotype came up many times. The gene calls are TRBV28 and TRBJ1-3, with unresolved D. CDR1 MDHEN and CDR2 SYDVKM come from the germline V gene. The CDR3 covers 13 residues. The CDR3 region is CGADGNSGNTIYF. The DNA for the CDR3 is TGTGGTGCGGACGGGAACTCTGGAAACACCATATATTTT.

This clonotype has at least ten counts. The V and J genes are TRBV5-1 and TRBJ2-7; 12 bases are shared with TRBD2. V was clipped by 0 bases and J by 0 bases; unmatched bases: 7. CDR1 is SGHRS and CDR2 is YFSETQ in the germline V gene. The CDR3 sequence is 18 residues long. The CDR3 loop reads CASSLGLAGATPSYEQYF. In DNA, the CDR3 is TGCGCCAGCAGCTTGGGACTAGCGGGGGCCACCCCCTCCTACGAGCAGTACTTC.

As to this clonotype: It may be a read error: a sequence one base away is much more abundant. V usage is TRBV4-3 and J usage is TRBJ1-2; 8 nucleotides align to TRBD1. The V gene's germline CDR1 is LGHNA and CDR2 YSLEER. The CDR3 sequence is 15 residues long. Trimming took 2 bases from V and 8 from J; bases not matched to a gene: 10. The CDR3 DNA reads as TGCGCCAGCAGCCAAATGGCCAGGGGGCACCAGGGCTACACCTTC. This sequence encodes CASSQMARGHQGYTF.

The rearrangement uses TRBV11-2 and TRBJ2-1; perhaps TRBD2 as D (5 bases). The CDR3 totals 11 residues. In germline, CDR1 is SGHAT, CDR2 FQNNGV. Trimming stripped 1 base from V and 16 bases from J, with 11 bases between. CDR3 sequence: CASSLGGPRFF. CDR3 coding DNA: TGTGCCAGCAGCTTAGGAGGGCCCCGATTCTTC.

The chain joins TRBV5-5 to TRBJ1-2; TRBD1 matches 8 bases. CDR1 and CDR2 (germline): SGHKS, YYEKEE (reference sequence). The trim removed 2 bases at V and 3 bases at J, leaving 9 bases unmatched. This CDR3 is 16 amino acids long. CDR3 region: CASSLDGQGLYYGYTF. CDR3 DNA sequence: TGTGCCAGCAGCTTAGATGGACAGGGCCTCTACTATGGCTACACCTTC.

This clonotype was counted at least ten times. J is TRBJ1-2 and V is TRBV20-1, with a tentative D call TRBD1 (5 bases). The CDR3 runs 18 residues. Germline V CDR1 and CDR2: DFQATT, SNEGSKA (reference sequence). V was trimmed by 0 bases and J by 4 bases, leaving 24 bases between them. The CDR3 DNA reads as TGCAGTGCTAGAGATCCGGCGTCAGGGCGGTTATATAGCTATGGCTACACCTTC. It translates to CSARDPASGRLYSYGYTF.